Below, 5 T cell receptor beta chains from the same sample are listed, as sequenced in a study of beta chain features in type 1 diabetes (dated by TCRdb to the late 2010s). The library was built by means of the immunoSEQ multiplex PCR assay. The High Capacity cDNA Reverse Transcription Kit was used to reverse transcribe all of the isolated RNA, meaning that expressed TCRB transcripts were what got sequenced. TCRdb provides this immuneACCESS table in a form limited to in-frame rearrangements. Some clones are lacking; in checked studies, under half of them reflect an unresolved V gene, and why the rest are absent is not known. The sample table shows about 220,000 clones, and roughly a tenth are seen once. The top ten constitute 1% to 1.5% of the sample. The sequenced sample consisted of central memory CD4+ T cells from blood. All receptors derive from a man younger than 35 in good health.

The V call is TRBV5-1, the J call TRBJ2-1; TRBD2 matches at 7 bases. V was clipped by 1 base and J by 7 bases; unmatched bases: 8. The CDR3 contains 15 residues. CDR1 and CDR2 from the germline V gene are SGHRS and YFSETQ. The CDR3 DNA is TGCGCCAGCAGCTTGATGCCTAGCGGCGAGAATGAGCAGTTCTTC. It specifies CASSLMPSGENEQFF.

The rearrangement joins TRBV7-6 to TRBJ2-2; 9 bases map to TRBD2. The CDR3 contains 17 residues. CDR1 and CDR2 (germline): SGHVS, FNYEAQ. V was pared by 3 bases and J by 3 bases, with 8 bases of the junction left unmatched. The CDR3 protein is CASSLSSGGTYTGELFF. CDR3 DNA: TGTGCCAGCAGCTTGTCAAGCGGGGGGACCTACACCGGGGAGCTGTTTTTT.

This rearrangement joins TRBV6-1 to TRBJ2-4, with D hard to call. The V gene lost 2 bases and the J gene lost 0 bases, with 5 bases spanning the gap. CDR1 and CDR2 from the germline V gene are MNHNS and SASEGT. The CDR3 totals 14 residues. The CDR3 reads CASSEILAKNIQYF. CDR3 sequence (DNA): TGTGCCAGCAGTGAAATTTTAGCCAAAAACATTCAGTACTTC.

The chain couples TRBV9 to TRBJ2-1; 11 bases line up with TRBD2. Germline V gene data show CDR1 as SGDLS and CDR2 as YYNGEE. The CDR3 sequence is 15 residues long. J gave up 8 bases and V 1 base, and 5 bases lay outside the gene matches. The CDR3 spells CASSVTSGSIDEQFF. The CDR3 DNA is TGTGCCAGCAGCGTAACTAGCGGGAGTATCGATGAGCAGTTCTTC.

V gene TRBV5-1 combines with J gene TRBJ2-1; 14 positions match TRBD2. V lost 4 bases to trimming and J lost 7 bases; unmatched junction nucleotides: 7. Germline V gene lookup returns CDR1 SGHRS and CDR2 YFSETQ. CDR3 length equals 16 residues. CDR3 in amino acids: CASSVETSGRANEQFF. CDR3 sequence (DNA): TGCGCCAGCAGCGTAGAGACTAGCGGGAGGGCAAATGAGCAGTTCTTC.